This T cell receptor (beta chain) was sequenced for a study of blood T cell repertoires in COVID-19. Turning to the study itself: Researchers got acute and convalescent COVID-19 samples from the United States, Italy and Spain. In each case, the material was cDNA or gDNA derived from T cells, B-cell-depleted T cells, or PBMCs.

In the authors' workflow: Scientists estimated how many nucleated cells there were by amplifying reference gene primers. The assay was immunoSEQ multiplex PCR, and TCRdb's table has in-frame clones only and misses some. The V and J calls and clone size were taken over from that table, and D and trimming were inferred from the DNA. The data hold fewer than 90,000 clones, with roughly 80% observed a single time. This clone was detected only a few times. Deletions cut 3 bases from V and 1 base from J, with 6 bases between. Per germline, CDR1 MGHDK and CDR2 SYGVNS. The CDR3 has 14 amino acids. The chain joins TRBV25-1 to TRBJ2-2, with TRBD1 as a possible D gene (5 bases). The sequencing sample was made of peripheral blood. This sequence originates from an elderly woman with acute or convalescent COVID-19. CDR3 nucleotides: TGTGCCAGCAGTGATGACAGGAACACCGGGGAGCTGTTTTTT. Its translation: CASSDDRNTGELFF.